This TCR beta chain appears in the sequencing data of a study of PD-L1 blockade in urothelial cancer. On the study more broadly: Timepoints chosen for blood analysis were 3 weeks (second dose) and 6 weeks after treatment start. Typically, measured as a median, blood samples had approximately 130,000 T cells. Study results and caveats: Larger 3-week expansion of tumor-associated blood clones was seen in durable-benefit patients.

The time point: peripheral blood 6 weeks after treatment start. Patient sample counts ranged from 1 to 8, pretreatment and on-treatment. As for this clone: Antigen: not known. Sequence at one end of the junction differs from germline and may be a read error.

Libraries were prepared by immunoSEQ multiplex PCR; TCRdb keeps only in-frame clonotypes and omits some of them. The sample holds about 110,000 clones; less than 95% are singletons and the top ten take 3% to 4.5%. Per germline, CDR1 SSHAT and CDR2 FNYEAQ (reference sequence). The CDR3 contains 14 residues. This sequence was found in a man in his 60s with urothelial cancer. The material sequenced was PBMCs, taken around atezolizumab (anti-PD-L1) treatment. The V gene is TRBV7-7, the J gene TRBJ2-5, with TRBD2 matching 8 bases. CDR3 in amino acids: CASSFGLAQETQYF. In DNA form, the CDR3 reads TGTGCTAGCAGCTTTGGACTAGCCCAGGAGACCCAGTACTTC.